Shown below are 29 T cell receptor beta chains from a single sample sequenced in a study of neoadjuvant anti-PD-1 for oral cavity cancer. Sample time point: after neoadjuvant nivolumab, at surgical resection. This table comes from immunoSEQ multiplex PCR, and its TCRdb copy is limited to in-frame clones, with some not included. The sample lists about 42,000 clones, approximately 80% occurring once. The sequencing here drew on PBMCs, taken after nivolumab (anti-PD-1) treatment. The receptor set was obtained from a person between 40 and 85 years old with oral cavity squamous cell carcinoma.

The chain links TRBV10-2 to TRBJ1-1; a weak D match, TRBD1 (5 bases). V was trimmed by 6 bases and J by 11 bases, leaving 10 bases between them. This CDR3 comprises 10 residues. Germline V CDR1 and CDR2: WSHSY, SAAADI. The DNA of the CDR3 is TGCGCCAGCAGGGGGACTGTGGCTTTCTTT. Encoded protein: CASRGTVAFF.

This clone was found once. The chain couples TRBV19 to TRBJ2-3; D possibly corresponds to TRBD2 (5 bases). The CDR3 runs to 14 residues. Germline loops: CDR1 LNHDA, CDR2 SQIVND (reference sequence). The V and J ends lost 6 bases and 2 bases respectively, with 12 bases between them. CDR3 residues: CASRVRLSTDTQYF. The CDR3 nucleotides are TGTGCCAGTAGAGTCAGACTATCCACAGATACGCAGTATTTT.

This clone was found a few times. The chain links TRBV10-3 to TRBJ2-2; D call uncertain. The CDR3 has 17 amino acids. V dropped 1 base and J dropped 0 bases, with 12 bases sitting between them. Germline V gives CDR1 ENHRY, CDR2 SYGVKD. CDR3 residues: CAISEFDPEANTGELFF. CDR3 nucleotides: TGTGCCATCAGTGAGTTTGACCCAGAAGCGAACACCGGGGAGCTGTTTTTT.

CDR3 nucleotides: TGTGCCAGCAGTGATCGGGGTTCCACAGATACGCAGTATTTT. Translation gives CASSDRGSTDTQYF. The chain carries TRBV2 and TRBJ2-3, with D possibly matching TRBD2 (5 bases). This CDR3 is built from 14 residues. Trimming pared 3 bases from V and 2 bases from J, leaving 9 bases between. Germline loops: CDR1 SNHLY, CDR2 FYNNEI.

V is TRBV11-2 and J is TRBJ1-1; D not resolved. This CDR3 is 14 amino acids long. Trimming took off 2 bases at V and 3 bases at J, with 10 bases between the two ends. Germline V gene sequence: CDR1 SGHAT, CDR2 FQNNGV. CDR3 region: CASSLSLPDTEAFF. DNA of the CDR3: TGTGCCAGCAGCTTATCCTTACCGGACACTGAAGCTTTCTTT.

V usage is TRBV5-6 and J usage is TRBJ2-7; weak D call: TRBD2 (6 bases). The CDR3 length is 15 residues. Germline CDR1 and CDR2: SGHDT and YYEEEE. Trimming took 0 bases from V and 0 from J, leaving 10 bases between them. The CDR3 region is CASSLAGSGSYEQYF. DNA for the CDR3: TGTGCCAGCAGCTTGGCGGGTAGCGGCTCCTACGAGCAGTACTTC.

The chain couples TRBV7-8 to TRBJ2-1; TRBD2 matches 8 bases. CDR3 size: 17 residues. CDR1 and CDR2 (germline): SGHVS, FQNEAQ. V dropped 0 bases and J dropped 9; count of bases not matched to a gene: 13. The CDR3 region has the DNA TGTGCCAGCAGCTTAGCGAGGACGGGGGGGCCCTCGGGTGAGCAGTTCTTC. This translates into CASSLARTGGPSGEQFF.

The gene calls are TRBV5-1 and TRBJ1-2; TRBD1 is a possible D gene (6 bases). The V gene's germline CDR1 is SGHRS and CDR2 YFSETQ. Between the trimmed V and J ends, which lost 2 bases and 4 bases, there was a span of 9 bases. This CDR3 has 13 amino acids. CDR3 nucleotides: TGCGCCAGCAGCTTCGAGGGGGGCTATGGCTACACCTTC. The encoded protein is CASSFEGGYGYTF.

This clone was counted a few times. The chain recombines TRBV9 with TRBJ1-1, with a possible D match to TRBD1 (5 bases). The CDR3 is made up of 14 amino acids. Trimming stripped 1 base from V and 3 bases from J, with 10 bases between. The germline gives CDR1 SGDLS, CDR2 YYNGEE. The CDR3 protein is CASSVRRVDTEAFF. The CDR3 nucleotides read TGTGCCAGCAGCGTACGCAGGGTCGACACTGAAGCTTTCTTT.

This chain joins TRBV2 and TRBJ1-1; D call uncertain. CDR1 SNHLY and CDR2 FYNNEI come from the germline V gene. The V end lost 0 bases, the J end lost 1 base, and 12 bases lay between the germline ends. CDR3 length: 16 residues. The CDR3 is CASSEALRIRNTEAFF. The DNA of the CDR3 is TGTGCCAGCAGTGAAGCGCTTCGGATCAGGAACACTGAAGCTTTCTTT.

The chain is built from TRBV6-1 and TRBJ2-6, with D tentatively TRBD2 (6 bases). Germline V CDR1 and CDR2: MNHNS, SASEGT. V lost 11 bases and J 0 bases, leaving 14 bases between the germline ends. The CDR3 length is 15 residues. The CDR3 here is CAVATGVSGANVLTF. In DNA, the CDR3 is TGTGCCGTTGCGACGGGGGTCTCTGGGGCCAACGTCCTGACTTTC.

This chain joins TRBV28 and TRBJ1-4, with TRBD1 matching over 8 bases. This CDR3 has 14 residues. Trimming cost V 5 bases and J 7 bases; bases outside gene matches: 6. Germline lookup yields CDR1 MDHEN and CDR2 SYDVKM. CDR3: CASSNRGVSEKLFF. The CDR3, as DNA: TGTGCCAGCAGTAACAGGGGGGTGAGTGAAAAACTGTTTTTT.

CDR3 nucleotide sequence: TGTGCCAGCAGCCCCGGGACAGTTAAATTCAGCATTCAGTACTTC. Protein: CASSPGTVKFSIQYF. The gene calls are TRBV11-1 and TRBJ2-4; 7 bases map to TRBD1. Trimming took 5 bases from V and 9 from J; bases not matched to a gene: 13. Germline CDR1 SGHAT, CDR2 FQDESV (reference sequence). The CDR3 runs 15 residues.

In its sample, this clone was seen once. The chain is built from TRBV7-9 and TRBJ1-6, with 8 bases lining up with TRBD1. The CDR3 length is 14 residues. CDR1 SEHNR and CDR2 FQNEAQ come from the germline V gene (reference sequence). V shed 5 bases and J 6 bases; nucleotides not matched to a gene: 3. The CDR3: CASSRDRINSPLHF. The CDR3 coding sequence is TGTGCCAGCAGCCGGGACAGGATTAATTCACCCCTCCACTTT.

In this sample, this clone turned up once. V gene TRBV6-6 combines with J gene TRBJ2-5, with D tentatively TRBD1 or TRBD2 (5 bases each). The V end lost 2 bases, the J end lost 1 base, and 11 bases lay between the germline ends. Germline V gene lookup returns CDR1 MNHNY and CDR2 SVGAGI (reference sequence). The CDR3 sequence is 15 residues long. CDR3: CASSYPTGLQETQYF. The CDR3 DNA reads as TGTGCCAGCAGTTACCCCACAGGACTCCAAGAGACCCAGTACTTC.

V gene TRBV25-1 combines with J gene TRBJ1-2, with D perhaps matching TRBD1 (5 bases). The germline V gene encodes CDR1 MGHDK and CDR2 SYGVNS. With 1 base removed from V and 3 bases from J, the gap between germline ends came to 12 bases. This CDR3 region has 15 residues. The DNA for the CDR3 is TGTGCCAGCAGTGAATGGGAGGGGCAGGACTATGGCTACACCTTC. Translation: CASSEWEGQDYGYTF.

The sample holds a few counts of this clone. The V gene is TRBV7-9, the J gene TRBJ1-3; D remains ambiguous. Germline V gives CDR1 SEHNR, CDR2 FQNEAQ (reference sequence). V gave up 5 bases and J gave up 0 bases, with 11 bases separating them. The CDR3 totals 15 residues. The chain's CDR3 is CASSLEANSGNTIYF. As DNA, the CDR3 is TGTGCCAGCAGCCTAGAGGCCAACTCTGGAAACACCATATATTTT.

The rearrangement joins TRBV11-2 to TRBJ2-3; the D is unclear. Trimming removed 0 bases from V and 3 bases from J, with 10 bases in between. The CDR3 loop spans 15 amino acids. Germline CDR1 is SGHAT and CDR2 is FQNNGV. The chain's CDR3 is CASSLELAWTDTQYF. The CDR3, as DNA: TGTGCCAGCAGCTTAGAGCTGGCGTGGACAGATACGCAGTATTTT.

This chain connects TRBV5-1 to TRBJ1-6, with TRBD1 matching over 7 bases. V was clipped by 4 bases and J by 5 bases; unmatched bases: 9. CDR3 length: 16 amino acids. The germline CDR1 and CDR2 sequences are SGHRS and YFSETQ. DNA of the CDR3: TGCGCCAGCAGCCGGGAGGGAGGGGGCGATAATTCACCCCTCCACTTT. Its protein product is CASSREGGGDNSPLHF.

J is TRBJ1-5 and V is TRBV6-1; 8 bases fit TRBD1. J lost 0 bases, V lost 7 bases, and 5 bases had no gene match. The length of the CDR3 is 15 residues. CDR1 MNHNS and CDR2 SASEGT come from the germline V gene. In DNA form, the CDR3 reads TGTGCCAGCAAGTCAGGGGGCAATAGCAATCAGCCCCAGCATTTT. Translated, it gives CASKSGGNSNQPQHF.

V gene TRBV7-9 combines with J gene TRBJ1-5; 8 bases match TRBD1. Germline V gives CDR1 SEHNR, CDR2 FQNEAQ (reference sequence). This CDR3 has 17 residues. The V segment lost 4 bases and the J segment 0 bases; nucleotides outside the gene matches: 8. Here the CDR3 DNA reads TGTGCCAGCAGCTCCCGGACAGGGACGGATAGCAATCAGCCCCAGCATTTT. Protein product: CASSSRTGTDSNQPQHF.

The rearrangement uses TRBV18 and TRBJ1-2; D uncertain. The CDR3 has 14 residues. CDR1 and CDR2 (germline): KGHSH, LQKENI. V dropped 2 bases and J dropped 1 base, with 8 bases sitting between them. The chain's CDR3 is CASSPYKDNYGYTF. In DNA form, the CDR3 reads TGTGCCAGCTCACCATATAAGGATAACTATGGCTACACCTTC.

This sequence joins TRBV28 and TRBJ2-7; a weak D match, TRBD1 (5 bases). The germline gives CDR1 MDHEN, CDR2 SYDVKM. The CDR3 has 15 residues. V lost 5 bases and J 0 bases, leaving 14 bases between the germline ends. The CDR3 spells CASSTYRQSSYEQYF. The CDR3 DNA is TGTGCCAGCAGTACCTATCGACAGAGCTCCTACGAGCAGTACTTC. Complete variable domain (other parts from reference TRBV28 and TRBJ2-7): DVKVTQSSRYLVKRTGEKVFLECVQDMDHENMFWYRQDPGLGLRLIYFSYDVKMKEKGDIPEGYSVSREKKERFSLILESASTNQTSMYLCASSTYRQSSYEQYFGPGTRLTVT.

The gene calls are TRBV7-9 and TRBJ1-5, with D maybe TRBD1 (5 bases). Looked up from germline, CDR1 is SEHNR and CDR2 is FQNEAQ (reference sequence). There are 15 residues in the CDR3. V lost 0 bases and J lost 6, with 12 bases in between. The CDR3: CASSLAGGRGQPQHF. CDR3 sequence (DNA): TGTGCCAGCAGCTTAGCGGGGGGTCGGGGTCAGCCCCAGCATTTT.

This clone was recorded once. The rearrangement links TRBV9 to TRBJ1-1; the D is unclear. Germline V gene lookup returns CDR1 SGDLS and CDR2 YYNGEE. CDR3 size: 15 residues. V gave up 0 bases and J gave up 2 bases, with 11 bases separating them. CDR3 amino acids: CASSVGAGTNTEAFF. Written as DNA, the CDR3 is TGTGCCAGCAGCGTAGGGGCAGGAACTAACACTGAAGCTTTCTTT. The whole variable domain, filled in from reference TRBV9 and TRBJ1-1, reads DSGVTQTPKHLITATGQRVTLRCSPRSGDLSVYWYQQSLDQGLQFLIQYYNGEERAKGNILERFSAQQFPDLHSELNLSSLELGDSALYFCASSVGAGTNTEAFFGQGTRLTVV.

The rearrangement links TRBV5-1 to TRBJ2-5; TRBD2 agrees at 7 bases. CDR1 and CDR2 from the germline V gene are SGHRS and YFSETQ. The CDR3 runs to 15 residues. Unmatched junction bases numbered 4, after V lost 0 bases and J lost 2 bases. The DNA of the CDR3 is TGCGCCAGCAGCTTGGTGACTAGCCTGCAAGAGACCCAGTACTTC. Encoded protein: CASSLVTSLQETQYF.

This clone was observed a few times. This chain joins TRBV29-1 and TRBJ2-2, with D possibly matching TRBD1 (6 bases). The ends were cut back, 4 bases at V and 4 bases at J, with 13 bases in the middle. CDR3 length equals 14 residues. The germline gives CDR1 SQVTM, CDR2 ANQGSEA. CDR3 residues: CSVVSGVGTGELFF. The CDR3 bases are TGCAGCGTTGTTTCAGGGGTAGGCACCGGGGAGCTGTTTTTT.

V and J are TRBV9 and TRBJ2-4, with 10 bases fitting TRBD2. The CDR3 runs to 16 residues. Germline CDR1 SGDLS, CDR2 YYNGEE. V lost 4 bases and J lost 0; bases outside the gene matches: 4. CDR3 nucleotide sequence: TGTGCCAGCAGCCTTACTAGCGGGATAGCCAAAAACATTCAGTACTTC. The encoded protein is CASSLTSGIAKNIQYF.

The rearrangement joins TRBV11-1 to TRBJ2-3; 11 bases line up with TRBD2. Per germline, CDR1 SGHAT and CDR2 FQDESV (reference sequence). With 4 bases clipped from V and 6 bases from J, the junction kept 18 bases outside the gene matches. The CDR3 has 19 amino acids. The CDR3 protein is CASSSPRLAGGGALDTQYF. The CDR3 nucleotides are TGTGCCAGCAGCTCCCCCCGCCTAGCGGGAGGTGGCGCATTGGATACGCAGTATTTT.